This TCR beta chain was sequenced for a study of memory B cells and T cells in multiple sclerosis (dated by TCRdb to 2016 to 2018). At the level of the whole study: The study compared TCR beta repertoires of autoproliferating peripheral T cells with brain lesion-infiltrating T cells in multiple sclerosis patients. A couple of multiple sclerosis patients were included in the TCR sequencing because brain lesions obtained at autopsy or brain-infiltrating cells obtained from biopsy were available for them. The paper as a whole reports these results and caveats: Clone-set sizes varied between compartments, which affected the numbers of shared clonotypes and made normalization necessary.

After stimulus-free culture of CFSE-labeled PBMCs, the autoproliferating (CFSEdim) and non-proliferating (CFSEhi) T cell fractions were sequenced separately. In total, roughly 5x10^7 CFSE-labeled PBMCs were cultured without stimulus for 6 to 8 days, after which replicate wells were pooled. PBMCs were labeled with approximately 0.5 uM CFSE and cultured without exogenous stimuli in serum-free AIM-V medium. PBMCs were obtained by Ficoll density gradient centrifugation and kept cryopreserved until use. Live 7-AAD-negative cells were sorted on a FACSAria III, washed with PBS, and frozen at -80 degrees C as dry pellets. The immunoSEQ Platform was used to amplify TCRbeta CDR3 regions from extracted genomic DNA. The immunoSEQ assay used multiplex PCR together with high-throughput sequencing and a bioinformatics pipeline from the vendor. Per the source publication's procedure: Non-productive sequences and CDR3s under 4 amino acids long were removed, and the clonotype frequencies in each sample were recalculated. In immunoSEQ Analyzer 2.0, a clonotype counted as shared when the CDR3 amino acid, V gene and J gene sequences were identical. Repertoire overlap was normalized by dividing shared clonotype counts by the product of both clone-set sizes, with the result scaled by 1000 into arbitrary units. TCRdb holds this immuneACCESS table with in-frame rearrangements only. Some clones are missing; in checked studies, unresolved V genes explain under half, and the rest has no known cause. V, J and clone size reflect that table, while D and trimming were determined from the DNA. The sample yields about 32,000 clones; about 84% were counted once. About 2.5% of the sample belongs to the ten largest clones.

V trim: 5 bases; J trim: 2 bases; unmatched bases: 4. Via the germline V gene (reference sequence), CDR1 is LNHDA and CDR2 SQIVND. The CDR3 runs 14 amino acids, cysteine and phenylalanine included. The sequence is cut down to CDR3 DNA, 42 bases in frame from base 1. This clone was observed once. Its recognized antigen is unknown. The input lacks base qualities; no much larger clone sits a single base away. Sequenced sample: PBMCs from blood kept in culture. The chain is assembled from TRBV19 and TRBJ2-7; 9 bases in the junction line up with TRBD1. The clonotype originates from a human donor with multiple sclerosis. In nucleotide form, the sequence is TGTGCCAGTAGTCCACGGACAGGGGCCTACGAGCAGTACTTC. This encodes CASSPRTGAYEQYF.